These 20 T cell receptor beta chains share one sample of origin, sequenced in a study of monozygotic twins with inflammatory bowel disease. Following a re-call of the 5' RACE reads, TCRdb has one entry per CDR3 protein and lacks DNA. This table holds approximately 380,000 distinct CDR3 sequences. The material sequenced was blood. These receptors all stem from a human donor with ulcerative colitis or Crohn's disease, or a healthy co-twin of an affected twin (not recorded which).

This sequence joins TRBV5-1 and TRBJ2-5; with no DNA, the TCRdb D assignment of TRBD1 cannot be verified. CDR3 size: 14 residues. Germline V gives CDR1 SGHRS, CDR2 YFSETQ. This chain's CDR3 is CASSPGDRSETQYF.

The genes are TRBV15 and TRBJ2-3; TCRdb's D call, TRBD2, is unchecked because there is no DNA. The CDR3 consists of 19 residues. The V gene's germline CDR1 is LNHNV and CDR2 YYDKDF (reference sequence). CDR3 loop: CATSMDRVGLASSTDTQYF.

The chain carries TRBV12-3 or TRBV12-4 and TRBJ2-3; TCRdb indicates TRBD1, and absent DNA this call remains unverified. This CDR3 spans 16 amino acids. The CDR3 loop reads CASSPRDGSLTDTQYF.

The chain links TRBV7-7 to TRBJ2-1; the D call from TCRdb, TRBD1, cannot be confirmed without DNA. The germline gives CDR1 SSHAT, CDR2 FNYEAQ (reference sequence). The CDR3 length is 15 residues. The CDR3 sequence: CASSLGRVNYNEQFF.

This chain joins TRBV6-5 and TRBJ2-2. The length of the CDR3 is 15 residues. Germline values: CDR1 MNHEY, CDR2 SVGAGI. This chain's CDR3 is CVSSYGAGLVGELFF.

The CDR3 loop is CSARENQELFNEKLFF. The chain is built from TRBV20-1 and TRBJ1-4. The CDR3 length is 16 residues. Germline CDR1 reads DFQATT; CDR2 reads SNEGSKA (reference sequence).

The chain uses TRBV19 and TRBJ2-1. Germline V lookup: CDR1 LNHDA, CDR2 SQIVND (reference sequence). The CDR3 extends over 11 amino acids. The CDR3 is CASSIVGEQFF.

This chain uses TRBV6-2 or TRBV6-3 with TRBJ2-7; TCRdb indicates TRBD2, and absent DNA this call remains unverified. This CDR3 is 17 amino acids long. Per the germline V gene, CDR1 is MNHEY and CDR2 is SVGEGT. The CDR3 sequence: CASTEGVGTSGSYEQYF.

The chain employs TRBV11-1 and TRBJ2-6; the TCRdb call, TRBD1, lacks DNA for checking. The CDR3 has 18 residues. Germline values: CDR1 SGHAT, CDR2 FQDESV (reference sequence). Here the CDR3 reads CASSFSGTPFSGANVLTF.

V usage is TRBV6-6 and J usage is TRBJ1-2. CDR1 and CDR2 (germline): MNHNY, SVGAGI (reference sequence). This CDR3 has 13 amino acids. The CDR3 loop is CASSAVPDYGYTF.

The genes are TRBV7-9 and TRBJ2-2; TCRdb reports TRBD1, a call that lacks DNA to check it against. This CDR3 spans 16 amino acids. From germline, CDR1 is SEHNR and CDR2 FQNEAQ (reference sequence). This chain's CDR3 is CASSSRVPSLTGELFF. The whole variable domain, filled in from reference TRBV7-9 and TRBJ2-2, reads DTGVSQNPRHKITKRGQNVTFRCDPISEHNRLYWYRQTLGQGPEFLTYFQNEAQLEKSRLLSDRFSAERPKGSFSTLEIQRTEQGDSAMYLCASSSRVPSLTGELFFGEGSRLTVL.

CDR3 amino acids: CASSFQTGGAYEQYF. The chain joins TRBV5-1 to TRBJ2-7; the TCRdb call, TRBD1, lacks DNA for checking. The CDR3 spans 15 residues. The germline V gene encodes CDR1 SGHRS and CDR2 YFSETQ.

The V call is TRBV6-2 or TRBV6-3, the J call TRBJ2-7; the TCRdb call, TRBD2, lacks DNA for checking. The CDR3 spans 14 residues. Germline values: CDR1 MNHEY, CDR2 SVGEGT. The CDR3 sequence is CASRGAGLRYEQYF.

CDR3 protein: CASSQERGDWLSEQYF. The chain has TRBV3-1 and TRBJ2-7. This CDR3 comprises 16 residues. The V gene's germline CDR1 is LGHDT and CDR2 YNNKEL (reference sequence).

The rearrangement links TRBV12-3 or TRBV12-4 to TRBJ2-5. This CDR3 spans 14 amino acids. The CDR3 spells CASSLSYLMETQYF.

The rearrangement links TRBV19 to TRBJ1-1; without DNA, the TCRdb call of TRBD1 cannot be checked. Germline values: CDR1 LNHDA, CDR2 SQIVND (reference sequence). There are 15 residues in the CDR3. The CDR3 spells CASRTSGTANTEAFF. The complete variable domain, with remaining parts taken from reference TRBV19 and TRBJ1-1, reads DGGITQSPKYLFRKEGQNVTLSCEQNLNHDAMYWYRQDPGQGLRLIYYSQIVNDFQKGDIAEGYSVSREKKESFPLTVTSAQKNPTAFYLCASRTSGTANTEAFFGQGTRLTVV.

The rearrangement uses TRBV12-3 or TRBV12-4 and TRBJ2-1; checking the TCRdb D call of TRBD2 is not possible without DNA. The CDR3 spans 11 residues. CDR3 region: CASSLTSGGSF.

This chain connects TRBV24-1 to TRBJ2-3. The germline CDR1 and CDR2 sequences are KGHDR and SFDVKD. The CDR3 has 14 residues. The CDR3 sequence: CATSDSDLEDTQYF.

The rearrangement joins TRBV12-3 or TRBV12-4 to TRBJ1-4; the D call of TRBD1 rests on TCRdb alone, since no DNA is present to check it. CDR3 length equals 14 residues. The CDR3: CASTWGGLNEKLFF.

The chain has TRBV5-6 and TRBJ2-3; TCRdb lists TRBD1, though no DNA is available to test this call. Germline-derived CDR1 and CDR2 are SGHDT and YYEEEE. The CDR3 has 14 residues. The CDR3 sequence: CASLRTGVTDTQYF.